Reported below is one T cell receptor (beta chain). Germline values: CDR1 MDHEN, CDR2 SYDVKM. The CDR3 covers 14 residues. V was pared by 3 bases and J by 5 bases, with 7 bases of the junction left unmatched. Treatment specified: randomized to nivolumab then ipilimumab (arm A) or the reverse (arm B). Sorted cells were live CD3+CD8+, lacking CD19 and CD56, from PBMCs. This sample was taken from a study of sequential checkpoint blockade in melanoma. Study context: Maintenance nivolumab came after either treatment sequence.

Only in-frame clones appear in the TCRdb table, and some are missing; sequencing was by immunoSEQ multiplex PCR. The data contain roughly 4,000 clones, around half of them singletons. The origin of this receptor is a human donor with melanoma. The rearrangement joins TRBV28 to TRBJ2-7; TRBD1 matches at 7 bases. The specimen comprised CD8+ T cells sorted from blood (inferred from file names), sampled from a patient given nivolumab and ipilimumab in sequence. CDR3 sequence (DNA): TGTGCCAGCAGTTTGTCGAGAGGGGGCCACGAGCAGTACTTC. It is translated as CASSLSRGGHEQYF. Drawing the rest from reference TRBV28 and TRBJ2-7, the complete variable domain is DVKVTQSSRYLVKRTGEKVFLECVQDMDHENMFWYRQDPGLGLRLIYFSYDVKMKEKGDIPEGYSVSREKKERFSLILESASTNQTSMYLCASSLSRGGHEQYFGPGTRLTVT.